These 6 T cell receptor beta chains were sequenced from one sample in a study of vaccination and CD4 T cells after COVID-19. The antigens for these receptors are not known. The Oncomine TCR Beta short-read assay was applied to DNA of cultured CD4+ T cells. TCRdb independently ran MiXCR on the PCR reads; one entry per CDR3 protein. The profile shows about 9,100 distinct CDR3 sequences, under 75% of them singletons. Treatment here: approximately 10-day PBMC culture with coronavirus spike peptide pools or control peptides (ViraFEST assay). The sequences come from cultured CD4+ T cells from blood, collected after SARS-CoV-2 vaccination. The receptors originated from a human donor with COVID-19.

V is TRBV15 and J is TRBJ2-4; 9 nucleotides match TRBD1. From germline, CDR1 is LNHNV and CDR2 YYDKDF (reference sequence). The CDR3 is 17 amino acids. Germline trimming cut 4 bases from V and 4 bases from J; bases unmatched to any gene: 11. CDR3 region: CATSKNYPGQGKNIQYF. CDR3 coding DNA: TGTGCCACCAGCAAAAACTACCCGGGACAGGGAAAAAACATTCAGTACTTC.

The V and J genes are TRBV5-5 and TRBJ1-1, with D unresolved. This CDR3 has 9 residues. CDR1 and CDR2 from the germline V gene are SGHKS and YYEKEE (reference sequence). The germline V and J ends were trimmed by 6 bases and 7 bases, with 4 bases remaining between them. The CDR3 DNA follows: TGTGCCAGCAAGGTTGAAGCTTTCTTT. Translated, it gives CASKVEAFF.

The V call is TRBV27, the J call TRBJ1-5; TRBD1 agrees at 9 bases. After removal of 6 bases from V and 1 base from J, the junction contained 7 bases not matched to a gene. Germline loops: CDR1 MNHEY, CDR2 SMNVEV (reference sequence). There are 16 residues in the CDR3. In DNA form, the CDR3 reads TGTGCCAGCAGGGAACAGGGGGCGCGAAGCAATCAGCCCCAGCATTTT. It specifies CASREQGARSNQPQHF.

The rearrangement joins TRBV2 to TRBJ2-3; no clear D. Deletions cut 8 bases from V and 4 bases from J, with 16 bases between. Germline V CDR1 and CDR2: SNHLY, FYNNEI. The CDR3 length is 14 residues. CDR3 loop: CASQFSLLPDTQYF. The DNA of the CDR3 is TGTGCCAGCCAATTCTCGCTACTCCCAGATACGCAGTATTTT.

This clonotype is deemed large. The chain couples TRBV27 to TRBJ1-2; 7 bases are a match to TRBD1. Losses at the gene ends were 5 bases for V and 7 bases for J; bases not matched to a gene: 13. CDR3 length: 15 amino acids. The germline V gene has CDR1 MNHEY and CDR2 SMNVEV (reference sequence). The CDR3 bases are TGTGCCAGCAGTCCGAGACAGGGCGGGATTGGTGGCTACACCTTC. Amino acids: CASSPRQGGIGGYTF.

The chain carries TRBV20-1 and TRBJ1-6, with 7 bases matching TRBD1. This CDR3 contains 20 residues. The trim removed 0 bases at V and 0 bases at J, leaving 14 bases unmatched. Germline V gene data show CDR1 as DFQATT and CDR2 as SNEGSKA (reference sequence). The CDR3 coding sequence is TGCAGTGCTAGAGATCCAGGGGGACTCACCCAGAGCTCCTATAATTCACCCCTCCACTTT. Translating it yields CSARDPGGLTQSSYNSPLHF.